The clone carrying this T cell receptor (beta chain) was recorded a few times. As yet, its antigen is unknown. This sample is part of a study of T cells after yellow fever vaccination. Study-level points and caveats: Subsequent booster samples again held most clones from primary vaccination (96% CD4, approximately 86% CD8).

Germline V lookup: CDR1 SQVTM, CDR2 ANQGSEA. V lost 6 bases to trimming and J lost 5 bases; unmatched junction nucleotides: 4. The CDR3 runs 13 residues. Via MiXCR, TCRdb re-called the 5' RACE reads, giving one row per CDR3 protein. This table has 300,000 to 400,000 distinct CDR3 sequences, 8.5% to 10% appearing once. Specimen: PBMCs, collected on the day of the first yellow fever vaccination. The TCR comes from a man aged 18 to 30 who received the YFV17D yellow fever vaccine. The chain has TRBV29-1 and TRBJ2-5; TRBD1 matches at 12 bases. The DNA of the CDR3 is TGCAGCGTCGGGACAGGGGGCGTGGAGACCCAGTACTTC. Translation gives CSVGTGGVETQYF. The full variable domain, completed using reference TRBV29-1 and TRBJ2-5, is SAVISQKPSRDICQRGTSLTIQCQVDSQVTMMFWYRQQPGQSLTLIATANQGSEATYESGFVIDKFPISRPNLTFSTLTVSNMSPEDSSIYLCSVGTGGVETQYFGPGTRLLVL.